This T cell receptor beta chain was documented in a study of a mutant IDH1 vaccine in newly diagnosed glioma. Background on the study: There were eight vaccinations for patients, given in weeks 1, 3, 5, 7, 11, 15, 19 and 23.

The data were produced by immunoSEQ multiplex PCR, yet TCRdb's version contains in-frame clones alone and is incomplete. The table shows approximately 82,000 clones, with around 83% occurring only once. V gave up 6 bases and J gave up 7 bases; unmatched junction bases: 9. The CDR3 has 15 residues. In germline, CDR1 is SGDLS, CDR2 YYNGEE. Study-wide points: It was about 94% of patients that developed vaccine-induced immune responses.

Documented time point: week 23, last vaccination. Each dose of the vaccine consisted of 300 ug of mutant IDH1 20-mer peptide, with topical imiquimod. A note on this clone: Its target is not known.

The source material was PBMCs, sampled from a glioma patient whose treatment included an IDH1 peptide vaccine. The source is a woman aged 45-65 years with glioma. The J gene is TRBJ2-1, the V gene TRBV9; 11 bases fit TRBD2. CDR3 nucleotide sequence: TGTGCCAGCACCACAACTAGCGGGAGCGTGAATGAGCAGTTCTTC. It yields the protein CASTTTSGSVNEQFF.